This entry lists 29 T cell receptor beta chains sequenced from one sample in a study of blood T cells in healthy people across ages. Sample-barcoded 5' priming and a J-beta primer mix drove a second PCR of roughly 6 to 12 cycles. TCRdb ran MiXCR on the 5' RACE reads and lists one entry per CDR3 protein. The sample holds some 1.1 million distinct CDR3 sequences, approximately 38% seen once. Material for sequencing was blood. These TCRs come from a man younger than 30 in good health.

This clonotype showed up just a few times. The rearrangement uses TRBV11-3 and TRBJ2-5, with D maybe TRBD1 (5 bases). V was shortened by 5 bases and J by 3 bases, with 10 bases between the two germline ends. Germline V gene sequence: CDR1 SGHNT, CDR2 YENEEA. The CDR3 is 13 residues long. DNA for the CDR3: TGTGCCAGCAGCAGGGGAATGAAAGAGACCCAGTACTTC. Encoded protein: CASSRGMKETQYF.

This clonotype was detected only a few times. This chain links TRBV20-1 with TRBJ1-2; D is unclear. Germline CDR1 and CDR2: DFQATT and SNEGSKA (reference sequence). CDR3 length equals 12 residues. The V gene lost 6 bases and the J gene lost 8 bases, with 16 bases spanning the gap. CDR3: CSARPDLWGYTF. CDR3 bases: TGCAGTGCCCGACCCGATTTGTGGGGCTACACCTTC.

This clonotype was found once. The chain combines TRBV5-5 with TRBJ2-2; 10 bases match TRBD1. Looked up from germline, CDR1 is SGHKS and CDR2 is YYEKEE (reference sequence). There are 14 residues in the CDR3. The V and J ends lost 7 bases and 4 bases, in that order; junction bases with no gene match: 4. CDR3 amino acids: CASGDRGVTGELFF. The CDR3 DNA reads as TGTGCCAGCGGGGACAGGGGTGTCACCGGGGAGCTGTTTTTT.

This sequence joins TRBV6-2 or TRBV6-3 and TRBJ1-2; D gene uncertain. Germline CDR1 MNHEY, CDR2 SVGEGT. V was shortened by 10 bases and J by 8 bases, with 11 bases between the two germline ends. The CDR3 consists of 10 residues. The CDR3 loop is CATQDGGYTF. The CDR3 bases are TGTGCCACACAAGATGGGGGCTACACCTTC.

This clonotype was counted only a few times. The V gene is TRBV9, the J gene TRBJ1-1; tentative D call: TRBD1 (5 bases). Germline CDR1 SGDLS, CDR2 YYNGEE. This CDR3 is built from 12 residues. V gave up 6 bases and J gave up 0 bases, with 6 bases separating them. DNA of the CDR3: TGTGCCAGCACGGGACTGAACACTGAAGCTTTCTTT. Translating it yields CASTGLNTEAFF.

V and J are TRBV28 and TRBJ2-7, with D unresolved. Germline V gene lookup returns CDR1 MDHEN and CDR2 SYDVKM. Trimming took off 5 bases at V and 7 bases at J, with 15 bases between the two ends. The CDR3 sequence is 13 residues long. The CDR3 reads CASSPEDHNEQYF. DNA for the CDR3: TGTGCCAGCAGTCCGGAAGACCATAATGAGCAGTACTTC.

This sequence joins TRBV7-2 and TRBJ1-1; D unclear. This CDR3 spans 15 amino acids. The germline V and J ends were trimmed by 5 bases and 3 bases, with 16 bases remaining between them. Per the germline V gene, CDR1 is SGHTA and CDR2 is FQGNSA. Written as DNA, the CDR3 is TGTGCCAGCAGCCCCGGTGGAGGGAGGGACACTGAAGCTTTCTTT. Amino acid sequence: CASSPGGGRDTEAFF.

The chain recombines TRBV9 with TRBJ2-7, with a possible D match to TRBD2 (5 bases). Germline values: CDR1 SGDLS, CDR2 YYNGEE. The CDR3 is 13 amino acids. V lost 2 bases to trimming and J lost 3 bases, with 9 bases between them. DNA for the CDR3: TGTGCCAGCAGCGTCGGGAACCACTACGAGCAGTACTTC. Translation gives CASSVGNHYEQYF.

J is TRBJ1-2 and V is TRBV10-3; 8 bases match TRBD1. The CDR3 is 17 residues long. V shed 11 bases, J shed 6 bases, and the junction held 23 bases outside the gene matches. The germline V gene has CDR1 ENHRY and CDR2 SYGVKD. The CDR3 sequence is CAAADRQGRSRENGYTF. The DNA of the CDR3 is TGTGCCGCAGCAGATAGACAGGGGAGAAGTCGGGAAAATGGCTACACCTTC.

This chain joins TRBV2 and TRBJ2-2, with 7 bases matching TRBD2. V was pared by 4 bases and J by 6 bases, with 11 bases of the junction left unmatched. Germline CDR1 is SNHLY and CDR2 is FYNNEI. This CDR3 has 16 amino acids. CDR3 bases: TGTGCCAGCAGTGTGAGGCGGGGGATGGTGGCCGGGGAGCTGTTTTTT. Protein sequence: CASSVRRGMVAGELFF.

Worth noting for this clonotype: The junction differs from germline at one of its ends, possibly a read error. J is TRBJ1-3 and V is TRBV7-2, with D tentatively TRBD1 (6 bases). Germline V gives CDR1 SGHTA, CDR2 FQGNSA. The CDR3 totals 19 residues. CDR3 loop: CASSRGNLGDRFSGSTIYF. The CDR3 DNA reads TGTGCCAGCAGCCGCGGGAATCTGGGAGACAGGTTCTCTGGAAGCACCATATATTTT.

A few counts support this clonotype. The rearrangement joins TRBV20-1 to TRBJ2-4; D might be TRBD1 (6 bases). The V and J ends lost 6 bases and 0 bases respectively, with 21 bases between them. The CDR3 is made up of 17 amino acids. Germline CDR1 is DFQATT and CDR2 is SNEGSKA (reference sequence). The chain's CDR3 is CSALHNVQGLAKNIQYF. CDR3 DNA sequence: TGCAGTGCCCTCCACAACGTTCAGGGGCTAGCCAAAAACATTCAGTACTTC.

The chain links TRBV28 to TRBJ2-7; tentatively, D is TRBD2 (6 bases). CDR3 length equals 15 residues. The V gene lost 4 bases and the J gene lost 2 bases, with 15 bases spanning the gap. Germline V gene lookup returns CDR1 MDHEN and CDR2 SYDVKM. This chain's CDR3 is CASSSRRDSAYEQYF. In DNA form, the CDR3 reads TGTGCCAGCAGTTCAAGGAGGGATAGCGCCTACGAGCAGTACTTC.

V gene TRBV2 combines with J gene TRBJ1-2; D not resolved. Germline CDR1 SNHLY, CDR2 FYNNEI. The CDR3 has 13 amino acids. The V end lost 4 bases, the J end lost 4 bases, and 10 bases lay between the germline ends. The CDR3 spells CASSVEGFYGYTF. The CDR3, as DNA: TGTGCCAGCAGTGTGGAAGGTTTCTATGGCTACACCTTC.

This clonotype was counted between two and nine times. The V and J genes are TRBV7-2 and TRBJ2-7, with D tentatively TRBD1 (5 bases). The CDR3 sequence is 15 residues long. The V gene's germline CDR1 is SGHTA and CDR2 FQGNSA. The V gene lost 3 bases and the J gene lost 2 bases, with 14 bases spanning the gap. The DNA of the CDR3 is TGTGCCAGCAGCTTCTTCGACAGCTCTCCCTACGAGCAGTACTTC. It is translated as CASSFFDSSPYEQYF.

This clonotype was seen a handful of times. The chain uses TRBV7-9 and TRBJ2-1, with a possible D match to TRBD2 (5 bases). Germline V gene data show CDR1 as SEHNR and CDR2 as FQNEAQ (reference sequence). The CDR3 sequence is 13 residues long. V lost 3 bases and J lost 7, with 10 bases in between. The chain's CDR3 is CASSFLRENEQFF. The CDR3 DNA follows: TGTGCCAGCAGCTTCCTGAGGGAGAATGAGCAGTTCTTC.

This CDR3 is CSVLGVGGQYNEQFF. The CDR3 nucleotides are TGCAGCGTTTTGGGGGTTGGGGGCCAATACAATGAGCAGTTCTTC. The V and J genes are TRBV29-1 and TRBJ2-1; maybe TRBD1 (6 bases). CDR1 is SQVTM and CDR2 is ANQGSEA in the germline V gene. The CDR3 loop spans 15 amino acids. Trimming removed 5 bases at V and 4 bases at J, with 18 bases between.

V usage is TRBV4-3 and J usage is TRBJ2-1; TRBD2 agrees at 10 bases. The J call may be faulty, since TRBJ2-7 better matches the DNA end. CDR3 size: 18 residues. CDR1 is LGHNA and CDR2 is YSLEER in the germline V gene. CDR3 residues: CASSPLAGTASSYNEQYF. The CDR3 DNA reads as TGCGCCAGCAGCCCACTAGCGGGGACTGCAAGCTCCTACAATGAGCAGTACTTC.

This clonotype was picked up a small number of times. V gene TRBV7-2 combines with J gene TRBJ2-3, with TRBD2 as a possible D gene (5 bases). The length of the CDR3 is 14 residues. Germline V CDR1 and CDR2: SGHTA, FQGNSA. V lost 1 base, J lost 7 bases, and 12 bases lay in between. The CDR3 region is CASSLGGSVNTQYF. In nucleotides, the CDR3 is TGTGCCAGCAGCTTAGGAGGGTCAGTAAATACGCAGTATTTT.

The CDR3 spells CASSPAGLERGDTQYF. CDR3 nucleotides: TGTGCCAGCAGTCCGGCAGGACTAGAACGAGGAGATACGCAGTATTTT. The chain combines TRBV12-3 or TRBV12-4 with TRBJ2-3; 7 bases fit TRBD2. V shed 5 bases, J shed 5 bases, and the junction held 13 bases outside the gene matches. This CDR3 has 16 amino acids.

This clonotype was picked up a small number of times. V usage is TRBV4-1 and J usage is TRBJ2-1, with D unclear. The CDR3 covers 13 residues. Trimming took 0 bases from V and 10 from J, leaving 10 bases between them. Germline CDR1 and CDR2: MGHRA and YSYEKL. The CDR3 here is CASSQDSRPEQFF. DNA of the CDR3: TGCGCCAGCAGCCAAGATAGTAGGCCGGAGCAGTTCTTC.

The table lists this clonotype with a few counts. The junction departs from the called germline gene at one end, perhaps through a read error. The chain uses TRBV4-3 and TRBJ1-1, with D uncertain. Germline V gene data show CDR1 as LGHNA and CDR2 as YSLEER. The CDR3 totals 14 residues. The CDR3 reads CASRQGSANTEAFF. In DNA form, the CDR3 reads TGCGCCAGCAGACAAGGATCAGCGAACACTGAAGCTTTCTTT.

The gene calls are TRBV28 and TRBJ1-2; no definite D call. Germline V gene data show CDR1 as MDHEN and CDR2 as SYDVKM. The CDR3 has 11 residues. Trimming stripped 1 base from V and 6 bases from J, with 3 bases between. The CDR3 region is CASSLYDGYTF. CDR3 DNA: TGTGCCAGCAGTTTATACGATGGCTACACCTTC.

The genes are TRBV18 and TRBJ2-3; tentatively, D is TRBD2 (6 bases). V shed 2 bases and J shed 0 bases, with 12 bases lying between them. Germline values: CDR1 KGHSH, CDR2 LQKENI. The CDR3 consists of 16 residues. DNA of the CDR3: TGTGCCAGCTCACCATTTACGGGGGTCAGCACAGATACGCAGTATTTT. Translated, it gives CASSPFTGVSTDTQYF.

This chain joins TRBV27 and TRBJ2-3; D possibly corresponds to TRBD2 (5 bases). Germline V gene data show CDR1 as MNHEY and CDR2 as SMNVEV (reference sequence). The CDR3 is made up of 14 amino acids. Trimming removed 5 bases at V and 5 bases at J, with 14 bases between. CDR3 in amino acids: CASSLWTPRDTQYF. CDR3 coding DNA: TGTGCCAGCAGTCTTTGGACTCCTAGAGATACGCAGTATTTT.

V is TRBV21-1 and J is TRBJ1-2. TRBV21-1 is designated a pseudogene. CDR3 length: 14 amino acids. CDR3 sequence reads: CASSKALSHGGYTF. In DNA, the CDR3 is TGTGCCAGCAGCAAAGCGCTTTCACACGGTGGCTACACCTTC.

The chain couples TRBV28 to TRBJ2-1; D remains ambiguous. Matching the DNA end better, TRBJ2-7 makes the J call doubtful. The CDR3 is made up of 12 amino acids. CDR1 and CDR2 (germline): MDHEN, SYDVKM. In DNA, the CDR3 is TGTGCCAGCAGTACTCGCTCCAATGAGCAGTACTTC. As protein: CASSTRSNEQYF.

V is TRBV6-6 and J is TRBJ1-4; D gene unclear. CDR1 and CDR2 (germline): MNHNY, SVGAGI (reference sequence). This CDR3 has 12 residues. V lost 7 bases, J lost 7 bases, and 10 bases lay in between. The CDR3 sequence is CASKSRSEKLFF. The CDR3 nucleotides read TGTGCCAGCAAGTCAAGGAGTGAAAAACTGTTTTTT.

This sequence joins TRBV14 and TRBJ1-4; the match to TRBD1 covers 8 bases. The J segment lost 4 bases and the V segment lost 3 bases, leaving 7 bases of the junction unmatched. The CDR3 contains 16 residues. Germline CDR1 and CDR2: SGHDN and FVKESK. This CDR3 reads CASSHRTGLNNEKLFF. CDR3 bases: TGTGCCAGCAGCCATCGGACAGGGTTGAATAATGAAAAACTGTTTTTT.